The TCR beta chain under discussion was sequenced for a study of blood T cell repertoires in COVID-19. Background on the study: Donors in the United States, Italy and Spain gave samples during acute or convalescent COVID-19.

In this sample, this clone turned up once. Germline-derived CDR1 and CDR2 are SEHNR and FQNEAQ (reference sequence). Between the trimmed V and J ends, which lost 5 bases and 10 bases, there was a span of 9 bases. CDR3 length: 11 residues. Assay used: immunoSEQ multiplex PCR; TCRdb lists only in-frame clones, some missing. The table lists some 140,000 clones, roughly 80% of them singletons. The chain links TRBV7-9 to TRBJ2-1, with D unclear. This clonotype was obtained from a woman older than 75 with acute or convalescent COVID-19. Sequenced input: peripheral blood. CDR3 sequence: CASSQMGEQFF. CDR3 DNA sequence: TGTGCCAGCAGCCAGATGGGCGAGCAGTTCTTC.